This entry lists 2 T cell receptor beta chains sequenced from one sample in a study of T cells after yellow fever vaccination. One entry per CDR3 protein results from TCRdb running MiXCR on the 5' RACE reads. The sample has a few hundred thousand distinct CDR3 sequences, 8.7% seen once. The sample was PBMCs, taken on the day of the first yellow fever vaccination. Every receptor here comes from a young man who received the YFV17D yellow fever vaccine.

This chain links TRBV4-1 with TRBJ1-4, with unresolved D. Germline V gene sequence: CDR1 MGHRA, CDR2 YSYEKL. The length of the CDR3 is 16 residues. Trimming left V 0 bases short and J 8 bases short, with 16 bases between. CDR3 nucleotides: TGCGCCAGCAGCCAAGACTTAACCTTAGGAAGGGAAAAACTGTTTTTT. Translated: CASSQDLTLGREKLFF.

This clonotype occurred a few times. The V gene is TRBV2, the J gene TRBJ2-5, with D maybe TRBD2 (5 bases). Germline V lookup: CDR1 SNHLY, CDR2 FYNNEI. This CDR3 is built from 14 residues. The V end was cut by 6 bases, the J end by 5 bases, with 16 bases between. The DNA of the CDR3 is TGTGCCAGCAGACCTTCCACGGGGTTGGAGACCCAGTACTTC. Its protein product is CASRPSTGLETQYF.